Listed below are T cell receptor beta chains from one sample, sequenced in a study of brain T cells in children with intractable seizures. The table came from immunoSEQ multiplex PCR; TCRdb's copy has only in-frame clones and leaves some out. The sample has 340,000 or so clones, over 90% seen once. The source was peripheral blood, collected 4 to 5 months after surgery. Receptors were obtained from a boy less than two years old with tuberous sclerosis and intractable seizures. The CDR3 runs from the conserved cysteine through the conserved F or W. D genes are given only for firm matches.

V,length,J,D,CDR3,DNA
TRBV30,13,TRBJ1-1,-,CAWRGDENTEAFF,TGTGCCTGGAGGGGGGATGAGAACACTGAAGCTTTCTTT
TRBV21-1,17,TRBJ1-1,-,CASSKLWSKGRNTEAFF,TGTGCCAGCAGCAAATTATGGTCTAAAGGCAGAAACACTGAAGCTTTCTTT
TRBV19,14,TRBJ1-4,-,CASCGMAPNEKLFF,TGTGCCAGTTGCGGCATGGCGCCTAATGAAAAACTGTTTTTT
TRBV11-2,14,TRBJ1-2,-,CASSLDEGVHGYTF,TGTGCCAGCAGCTTAGATGAGGGTGTGCATGGCTACACCTTC
TRBV4-2,16,TRBJ2-5,TRBD2,CASSQVFSGAQETQYF,TGTGCCAGCAGCCAAGTATTTAGCGGGGCCCAAGAGACCCAGTACTTC
TRBV6-5,13,TRBJ1-4,TRBD1,CASWTGADEKLFF,TGTGCCAGCTGGACAGGAGCGGATGAAAAACTGTTTTTT
TRBV20-1,15,TRBJ1-2,-,CSASIGDDPNYGYTF,TGCAGTGCTAGTATCGGGGATGATCCTAACTATGGCTACACCTTC
TRBV6-2/TRBV6-3,17,TRBJ2-7,TRBD1,CASSYFTTPGQAYEQYF,TGTGCCAGCAGTTATTTTACCACACCGGGACAGGCCTACGAGCAGTACTTC
TRBV5-4,16,TRBJ2-1,-,CASSLGLGQGNNEQFF,TGTGCCAGCAGCTTGGGTCTTGGACAAGGAAACAATGAGCAGTTCTTC
TRBV11-2,14,TRBJ1-6,-,CASTLGVFHSPLHF,TGTGCCAGCACCTTAGGGGTTTTCCATTCACCCCTCCACTTT
TRBV9,18,TRBJ2-5,-,CASSAVLYSSEDQETQYF,TGTGCCAGCAGCGCCGTTCTTTATTCGTCGGAGGACCAAGAGACCCAGTACTTC